This T cell receptor beta chain originates from a study of T cell responses to AZD1222 COVID-19 vaccine. Assay used: immunoSEQ multiplex PCR; TCRdb lists only in-frame clones, some missing. The table shows over 150,000 clones, with 75% to 90% occurring only once. General study results and limits: Donors in the cohort were predominantly white British and more often female, and clonal diversity was possibly underestimated.

To note about this clone: The antigen is unknown.

The V gene lost 7 bases and the J gene lost 0 bases, with 9 bases spanning the gap. Germline CDR1 is SEHNR and CDR2 is FQNEAQ (reference sequence). This CDR3 region has 13 residues. The sample consisted of peripheral blood, taken on day 0 of AZD1222 vaccination. The TCR originated in an adult in good health. The V gene is TRBV7-9, the J gene TRBJ2-5, with no clear D. The CDR3 sequence: CASNSRYQETQYF. The CDR3 region has the DNA TGTGCCAGCAACTCCCGGTACCAAGAGACCCAGTACTTC.